This TCR beta chain was documented in a study of shared clonotypes between healthy human individuals. Study context: The study drew on two women and a few men aged 18 to 49 as donors.

Naive CD4+ cells were CD45RA-selected; the remaining cells were memory. At a deep level, the assay was run. TCRdb's table, derived via immunoSEQ multiplex PCR, lists solely in-frame clones and lacks some. This table has millions of clones, just over 90% appearing once. Specimen: naive CD4+ T cells from PBMCs. Described subset: CD45RA+ positively selected. This sequence was found in a man between 18 and 29 years old in good health. Some clones in this sample may be carry-over from other donors' samples.

CDR3 DNA: TGTGCCAGCAGCAGGCCAGACAGGGGCAACGAGCAGTACTTC. Protein product: CASSRPDRGNEQYF. The rearrangement joins TRBV7-3 to TRBJ2-7, with 8 bases lining up with TRBD1. V dropped 5 bases and J dropped 5; count of bases not matched to a gene: 8. The CDR3 totals 14 residues. Germline CDR1 reads SGHTA; CDR2 reads FQGTGA. Supplemented by reference TRBV7-3 and TRBJ2-7, the full variable domain reads GAGVSQTPSNKVTEKGKYVELRCDPISGHTALYWYRQSLGQGPEFLIYFQGTGAADDSGLPNDRFFAVRPEGSVSTLKIQRTERGDSAVYLCASSRPDRGNEQYFGPGTRLTVT.